Detailed here is one T cell receptor beta chain. The antigen remains undetermined. Some clones are missing from TCRdb's copy, which holds only in-frame ones; the method was immunoSEQ multiplex PCR. Here the sample spans nearly 600,000 clones, nearly 97% being singletons. Trimming removed 1 base from V and 4 bases from J, with 18 bases in between. From germline, CDR1 is SGHRS and CDR2 YFSETQ. The CDR3 length is 17 residues. The sample comes from a study of shared clonotypes between healthy human individuals. Study-level information: A donor's plate count was three for CD4 naive and three for CD4 memory; CD8 naive had two and CD8 memory one.

Study-wide results and limits: Richness estimates generally favored naive over memory subsets. Relative to their counterparts shared across all four donors, non-shared clonotypes exhibited diminished generation probabilities.

Naive CD8 cells lacked CD45RO and underwent positive selection for CCR7, leaving out terminally differentiated effector memory CD45RA+ cells. Healthy HIV-negative adults without recent acute infections or vaccinations served as donors. The material sequenced was naive CD8+ T cells sorted from blood. The TCR was taken from a young woman in good health. The chain uses TRBV5-1 and TRBJ2-1, with D perhaps assigned TRBD1 or TRBD2 (5 bases each). The CDR3 sequence: CASSLTAPGRVYNEQFF. CDR3 nucleotides: TGCGCCAGCAGCTTGACAGCTCCGGGACGGGTATACAATGAGCAGTTCTTC.